A selection of T cell receptor beta chains follows, all from one sample in a study of T cells in localized non-small cell lung cancer. Data came from immunoSEQ multiplex PCR; TCRdb stores just in-frame clones and leaves some out. The sample has around 140,000 clones, around 90% seen once. The material sequenced was peripheral blood, taken before any cancer treatment. These receptors were taken from a female donor of 60 years or more with stage I lung adenocarcinoma. Each CDR3 is given with its conserved first and last residue.

TRBJ2-7 | TRBV19 | CASSIGRNEQYF
TRBJ2-3 | TRBV11-3 | CASSLRADTQYF
TRBJ1-2 | TRBV11-3 | CASSVTSLPF
TRBJ1-5 | TRBV28 | CASSWATGVNQPQHF
TRBJ1-2 | TRBV30 | CAWRGWLKDGYTF
TRBJ2-1 | TRBV5-1 | CASSRTSGSYNEQFF
TRBJ2-7 | TRBV11-3 | CASSLNRGNEQYF
TRBJ1-2 | TRBV19 | CASVKGGFGGYTF
TRBJ2-1 | TRBV21-1 | CASRYGPTFF
TRBJ2-3 | TRBV6-1 | CASRGDLSPDTQYF
TRBJ2-5 | TRBV5-5 | CASSLSRGPFLETQYF